This TCR beta chain was observed in a study of CD8+CD57+ T cells in acquired aplastic anemia. Study as a whole: Roughly 3.1 ug was the average amount of DNA from sorted CD4+ and CD8+ cells. Reads per healthy sample averaged around 10 million (CD4+) and about 12 million (CD8+).

As concerns this clonotype: Its antigen remains unknown.

Study findings and constraints: Found in both controls and patients were approximately 31 CD8+ CDR3 sequences.

TCR beta VDJ and CDR3 profiling used genomic DNA as template. TCRdb reanalysed the reads using MiXCR and keeps one entry per CDR3 protein. This table holds around 230,000 distinct CDR3 sequences, around 60% found once. Looked up from germline, CDR1 is SGHDN and CDR2 is FVKESK. This CDR3 has 19 amino acids. The V and J ends lost 4 bases and 9 bases, in that order; junction bases with no gene match: 19. This receptor was identified in a human donor in good health. Sequencing used sorted CD4+, CD8+, or CD8+CD57+ T cells (not recorded which) from PBMCs. The chain joins TRBV14 to TRBJ2-5; 14 positions agree with TRBD2. CDR3 protein: CASSLYGTSGSPLVEAQYF. CDR3 sequence (DNA): TGTGCCAGCAGCCTCTACGGGACTAGCGGGAGTCCTCTGGTGGAGGCCCAGTACTTC. Full variable domain (missing parts from reference TRBV14 and TRBJ2-5): EAGVTQFPSHSVIEKGQTVTLRCDPISGHDNLYWYRRVMGKEIKFLLHFVKESKQDESGMPNNRFLAERTGGTYSTLKVQPAELEDSGVYFCASSLYGTSGSPLVEAQYFGPGTRLLVL.